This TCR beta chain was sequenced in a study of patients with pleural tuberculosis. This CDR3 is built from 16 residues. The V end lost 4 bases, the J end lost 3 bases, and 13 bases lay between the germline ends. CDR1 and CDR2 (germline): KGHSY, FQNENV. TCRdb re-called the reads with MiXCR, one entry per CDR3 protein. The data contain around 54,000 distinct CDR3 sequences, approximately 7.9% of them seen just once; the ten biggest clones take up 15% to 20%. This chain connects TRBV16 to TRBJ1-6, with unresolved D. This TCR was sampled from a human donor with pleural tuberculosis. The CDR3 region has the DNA TGTGCCAGCAGCCTTCTAAGACCCATCTATAATTCACCCCTCCACTTT. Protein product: CASSLLRPIYNSPLHF.